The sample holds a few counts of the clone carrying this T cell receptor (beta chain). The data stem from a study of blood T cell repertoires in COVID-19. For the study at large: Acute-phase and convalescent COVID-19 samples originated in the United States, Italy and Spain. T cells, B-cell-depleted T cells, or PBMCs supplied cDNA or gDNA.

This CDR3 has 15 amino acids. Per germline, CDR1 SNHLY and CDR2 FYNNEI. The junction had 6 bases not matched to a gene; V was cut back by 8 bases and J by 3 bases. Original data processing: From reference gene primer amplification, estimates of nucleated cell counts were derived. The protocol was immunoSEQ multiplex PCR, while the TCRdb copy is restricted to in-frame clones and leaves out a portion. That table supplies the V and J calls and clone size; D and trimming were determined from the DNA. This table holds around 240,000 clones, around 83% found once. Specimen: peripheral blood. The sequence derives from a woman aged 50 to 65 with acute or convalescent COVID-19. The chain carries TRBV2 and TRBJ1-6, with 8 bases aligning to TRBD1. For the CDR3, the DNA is TGTGCCAGCGGACAGGGAGGCGGCTATAATTCACCCCTCCACTTT. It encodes CASGQGGGYNSPLHF.